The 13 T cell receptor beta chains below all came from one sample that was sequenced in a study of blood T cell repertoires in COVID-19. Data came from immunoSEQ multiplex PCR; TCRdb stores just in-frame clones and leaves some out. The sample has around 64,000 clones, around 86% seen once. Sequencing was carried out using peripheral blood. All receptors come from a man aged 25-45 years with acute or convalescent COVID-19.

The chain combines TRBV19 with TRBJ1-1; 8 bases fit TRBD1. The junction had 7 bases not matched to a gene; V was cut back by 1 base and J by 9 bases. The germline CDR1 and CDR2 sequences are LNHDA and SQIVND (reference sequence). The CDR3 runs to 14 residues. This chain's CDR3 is CASSIGVDRVKAFF. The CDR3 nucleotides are TGTGCCAGTAGTATAGGCGTGGACAGGGTTAAAGCTTTCTTT.

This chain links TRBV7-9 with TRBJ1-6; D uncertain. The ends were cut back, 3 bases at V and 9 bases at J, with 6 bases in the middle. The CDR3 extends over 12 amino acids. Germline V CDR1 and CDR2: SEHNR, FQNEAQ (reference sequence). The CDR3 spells CASSFESSPLHF. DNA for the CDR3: TGTGCCAGCAGCTTTGAGAGTTCACCCCTCCACTTT.

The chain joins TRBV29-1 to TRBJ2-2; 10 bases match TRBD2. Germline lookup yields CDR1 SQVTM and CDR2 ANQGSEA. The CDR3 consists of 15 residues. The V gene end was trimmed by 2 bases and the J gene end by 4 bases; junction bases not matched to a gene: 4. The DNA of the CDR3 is TGCAGCGTTGAACCCCGGACTAGCGGCACCGGGGAGCTGTTTTTT. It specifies CSVEPRTSGTGELFF.

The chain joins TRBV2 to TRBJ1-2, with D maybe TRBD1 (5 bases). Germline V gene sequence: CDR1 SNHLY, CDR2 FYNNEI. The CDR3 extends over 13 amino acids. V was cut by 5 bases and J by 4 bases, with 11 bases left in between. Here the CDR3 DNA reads TGTGCCAGCAGTCCCGACAGCCTCTATGGCTACACCTTC. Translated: CASSPDSLYGYTF.

The CDR3 reads CASSRQGAGNTIYF. CDR3 bases: TGTGCCAGCAGCCGACAGGGAGCTGGAAACACCATATATTTT. This rearrangement joins TRBV3-1 (or the pseudogene TRBV3-2) to TRBJ1-3; TRBD1 aligns across 7 bases. J lost 2 bases, V lost 4 bases, and 2 bases had no gene match. From germline, CDR1 is LGHDT and CDR2 YNNKEL (reference sequence). The CDR3 consists of 14 residues.

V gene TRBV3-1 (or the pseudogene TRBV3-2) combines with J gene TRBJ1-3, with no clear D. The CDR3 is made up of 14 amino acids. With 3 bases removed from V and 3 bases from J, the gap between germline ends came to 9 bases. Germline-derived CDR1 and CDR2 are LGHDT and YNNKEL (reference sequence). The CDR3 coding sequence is TGTGCCAGCAGCCATGAGGGCGGTGGAAACACCATATATTTT. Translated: CASSHEGGGNTIYF.

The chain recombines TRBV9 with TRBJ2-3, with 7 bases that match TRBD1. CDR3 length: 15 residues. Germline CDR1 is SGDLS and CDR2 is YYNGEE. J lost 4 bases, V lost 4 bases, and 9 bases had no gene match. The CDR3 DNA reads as TGTGCCAGCAGCCCTTGGACAGGCGGAGCAGATACGCAGTATTTT. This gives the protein CASSPWTGGADTQYF.

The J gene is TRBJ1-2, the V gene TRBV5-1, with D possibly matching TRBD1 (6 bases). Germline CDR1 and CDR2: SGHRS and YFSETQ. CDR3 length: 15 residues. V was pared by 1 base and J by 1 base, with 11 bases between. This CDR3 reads CASSLKLQGNYGYTF. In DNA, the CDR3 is TGCGCCAGCAGCTTGAAACTACAGGGTAACTATGGCTACACCTTC.

In DNA, the CDR3 is TGTGCCAGCAGGAGAGGGACAGCGCCCAACTATGGCTACACCTTC. Translated, it gives CASRRGTAPNYGYTF. The rearrangement links TRBV2 to TRBJ1-2, with 7 bases fitting TRBD1. Germline CDR1 and CDR2: SNHLY and FYNNEI. Trimming cost V 6 bases and J 2 bases; bases outside gene matches: 9. The CDR3 extends over 15 amino acids.

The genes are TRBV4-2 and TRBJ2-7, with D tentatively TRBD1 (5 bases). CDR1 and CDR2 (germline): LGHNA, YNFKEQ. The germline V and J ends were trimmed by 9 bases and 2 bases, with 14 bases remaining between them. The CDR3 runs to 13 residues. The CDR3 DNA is TGTGCCAGTCACCATGTAGGGGCCTACGAGCAGTACGTC. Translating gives CASHHVGAYEQYV.

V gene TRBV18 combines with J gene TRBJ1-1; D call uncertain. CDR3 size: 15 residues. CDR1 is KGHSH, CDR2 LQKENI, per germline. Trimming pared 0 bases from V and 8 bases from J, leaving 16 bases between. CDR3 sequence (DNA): TGTGCCAGCTCACCACCGTCTCTCCAAACCAGGGAAGCTTTCTTT. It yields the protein CASSPPSLQTREAFF.

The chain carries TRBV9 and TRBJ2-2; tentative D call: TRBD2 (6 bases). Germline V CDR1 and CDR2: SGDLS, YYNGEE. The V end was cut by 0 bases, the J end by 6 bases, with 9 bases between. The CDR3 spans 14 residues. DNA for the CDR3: TGTGCCAGCAGCGTAGCGGGAGTACCCGGGGAGCTGTTTTTT. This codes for CASSVAGVPGELFF.

DNA of the CDR3: TGCGCCAGCAGCTTACCCGGGGCCGGGGGAACTGAAGCTTTCTTT. Protein sequence: CASSLPGAGGTEAFF. The chain recombines TRBV5-1 with TRBJ1-1, with a possible D match to TRBD1 (5 bases). The germline CDR1 and CDR2 sequences are SGHRS and YFSETQ. Trimming removed 2 bases at V and 5 bases at J, with 16 bases between. There are 15 residues in the CDR3. Looking up the rest from reference TRBV5-1 and TRBJ1-1 gives the full variable domain: KAGVTQTPRYLIKTRGQQVTLSCSPISGHRSVSWYQQTPGQGLQFLFEYFSETQRNKGNFPGRFSGRQFSNSRSEMNVSTLELGDSALYLCASSLPGAGGTEAFFGQGTRLTVV.